This T cell receptor beta chain was obtained from a study of metastatic and nonmetastatic thyroid tumors. Across the whole study: From malignant and benign thyroid patients, repertoires in blood and in tumor or nodule tissue were compared.

Before thyroid surgery, none of the patients had received any treatment. Comments on this clone: The antigen remains unidentified.

Overall study findings and caveats: In blood and tumor, TCR beta diversity was reportedly significantly higher in malignant thyroid tumors than in benign nodules.

Original processing methods: Across clinicopathological groups, CDR3 differences served as the basis for building a distant-metastasis classifier for papillary thyroid cancer. TCRdb re-analyzed the PCR reads through MiXCR. What appears here as the V and J calls and clone size reflects TCRdb's work, not the paper's. The sample holds tens of thousands of clones, 10% to 11% seen once. Unmatched junction bases numbered 16, after V lost 6 bases and J lost 8 bases. The CDR3 consists of 16 residues. The germline gives CDR1 SGHAT, CDR2 FQNNGV. This receptor was taken from a female donor with papillary thyroid cancer or a benign thyroid nodule (not recorded which). Some clones in this sample may be carry-over from other donors' samples. Sequencing was done on a sample of blood. The chain uses TRBV11-2 and TRBJ2-1, with TRBD2 matching over 7 bases. CDR3 amino acids: CASRHEGKLASDEQFF. The DNA of the CDR3 is TGTGCCAGCAGACACGAGGGTAAACTAGCGTCGGATGAGCAGTTCTTC. The full variable domain, with the rest looked up from reference TRBV11-2 and TRBJ2-1, is EAGVAQSPRYKIIEKRQSVAFWCNPISGHATLYWYQQILGQGPKLLIQFQNNGVVDDSQLPKDRFSAERLKGVDSTLKIQPAKLEDSAVYLCASRHEGKLASDEQFFGPGTRLTVL.